Listed here are 8 T cell receptor beta chains from one sample, sequenced in a study of blood T cells in healthy people across ages. A second PCR of 7 to 11 cycles used a sample-barcoded 5' primer and a J-beta primer mix. TCRdb passed the 5' RACE reads through MiXCR, listing each CDR3 protein once. There are 900,000 to 950,000 distinct CDR3 sequences in the sample; about 27% occur only once, and 10% to 13% lies in the top ten. These same records also appear under a second study, on T cells of mothers and their children.

Sequencing used blood. These TCRs come from a woman between 40 and 55 years old in good health.

This rearrangement joins TRBV9 to TRBJ2-3; a weak D match, TRBD1 (5 bases). Per germline, CDR1 SGDLS and CDR2 YYNGEE. The CDR3 runs to 15 residues. V lost 0 bases to trimming and J lost 6 bases, with 14 bases between them. CDR3: CASSVGAGYGDTQYF. In DNA, the CDR3 is TGTGCCAGCAGCGTAGGGGCAGGGTACGGGGATACGCAGTATTTT.

This clonotype showed up just a few times. V and J are TRBV6-6 and TRBJ2-5; D remains unclear. Germline CDR1 and CDR2: MNHNY and SVGAGI (reference sequence). V lost 2 bases, J lost 5 bases, and 12 bases lay in between. The CDR3 is 14 residues long. CDR3 region: CASSYSRNGETQYF. The CDR3 region has the DNA TGTGCCAGCAGTTACAGCCGAAACGGGGAGACCCAGTACTTC.

This clonotype was recorded at least ten times. V usage is TRBV6-2 or TRBV6-3 and J usage is TRBJ2-7; tentatively, D is TRBD2 (5 bases). The CDR3 length is 13 residues. V was clipped by 6 bases and J by 2 bases, with 11 bases between them. CDR1 and CDR2 from the germline V gene are MNHEY and SVGEGT. The CDR3 sequence is CASSERPPYEQYF. DNA for the CDR3: TGTGCCAGCAGCGAGCGGCCCCCCTACGAGCAGTACTTC.

This clonotype was seen repeatedly, ten times or more. The V call is TRBV7-2, the J call TRBJ1-2; no firm D call. Germline V gene lookup returns CDR1 SGHTA and CDR2 FQGNSA. CDR3 length: 16 residues. V lost 1 base and J lost 1, with 13 bases in between. CDR3 loop: CASSLDWARGNYGYTF. The CDR3 nucleotides read TGTGCCAGCAGCTTAGACTGGGCGCGGGGTAACTATGGCTACACCTTC.

This clonotype was counted ten times or more. The J gene is TRBJ1-1, the V gene TRBV5-1; D may be TRBD1 (6 bases). The CDR3 has 15 amino acids. V lost 4 bases, J lost 4 bases, and 17 bases lay in between. The germline V gene has CDR1 SGHRS and CDR2 YFSETQ. In nucleotides, the CDR3 is TGCGCCAGCAGCCTTCAGGTACAGGGTACCACTGAAGCTTTCTTT. It codes for CASSLQVQGTTEAFF.

The chain is built from TRBV20-1 and TRBJ2-3, with 12 bases matching TRBD2. Germline assignment: CDR1 DFQATT and CDR2 SNEGSKA (reference sequence). The CDR3 extends over 14 amino acids. V lost 5 bases and J lost 4; bases outside the gene matches: 4. The CDR3 nucleotides read TGCAGTGCTGGACTAGCGGGGCAGGCAGATACGCAGTATTTT. Translated, it gives CSAGLAGQADTQYF.

The chain couples TRBV20-1 to TRBJ1-1; D is ambiguous. Germline V gene lookup returns CDR1 DFQATT and CDR2 SNEGSKA (reference sequence). The V and J ends lost 0 bases and 7 bases respectively, with 18 bases between them. The CDR3 covers 15 residues. CDR3 in amino acids: CSARDPFYTSSEAFF. The DNA for the CDR3 is TGCAGTGCTAGAGATCCCTTTTATACCTCCAGTGAAGCTTTCTTT.

This clonotype was found many times. This rearrangement joins TRBV20-1 to TRBJ1-5; D gene uncertain. The CDR3 is 14 amino acids. Germline-derived CDR1 and CDR2 are DFQATT and SNEGSKA (reference sequence). V dropped 4 bases and J dropped 2 bases, with 12 bases sitting between them. CDR3 region: CSATDGVGNQPQHF. In nucleotides, the CDR3 is TGCAGTGCTACCGACGGGGTTGGCAATCAGCCCCAGCATTTT.